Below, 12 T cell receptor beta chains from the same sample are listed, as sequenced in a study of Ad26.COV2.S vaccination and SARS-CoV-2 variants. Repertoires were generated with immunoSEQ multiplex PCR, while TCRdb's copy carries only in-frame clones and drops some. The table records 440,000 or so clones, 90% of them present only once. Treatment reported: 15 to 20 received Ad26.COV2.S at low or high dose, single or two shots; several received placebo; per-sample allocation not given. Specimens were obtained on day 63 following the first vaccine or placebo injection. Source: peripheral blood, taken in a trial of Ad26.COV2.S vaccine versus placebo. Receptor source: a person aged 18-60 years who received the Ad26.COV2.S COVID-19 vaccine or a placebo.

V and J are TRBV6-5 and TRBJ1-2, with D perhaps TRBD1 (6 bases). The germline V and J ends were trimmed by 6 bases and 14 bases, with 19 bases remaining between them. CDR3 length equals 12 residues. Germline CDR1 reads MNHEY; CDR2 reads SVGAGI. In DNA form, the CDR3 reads TGTGCCAGCAGCTGGCGGACAGCCGTTTCTACCTTC. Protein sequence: CASSWRTAVSTF.

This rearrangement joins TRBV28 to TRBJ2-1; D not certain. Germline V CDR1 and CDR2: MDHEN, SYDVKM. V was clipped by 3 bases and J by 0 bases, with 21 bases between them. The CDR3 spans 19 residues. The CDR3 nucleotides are TGTGCCAGCAGTTTCCCCGGCCAGGAAGTGGTAAGCTCCTACAATGAGCAGTTCTTC. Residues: CASSFPGQEVVSSYNEQFF.

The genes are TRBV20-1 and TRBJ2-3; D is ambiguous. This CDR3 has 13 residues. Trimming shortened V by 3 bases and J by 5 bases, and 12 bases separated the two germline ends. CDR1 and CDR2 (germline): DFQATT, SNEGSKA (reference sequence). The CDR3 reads CSASLGFGDTQYF. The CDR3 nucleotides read TGCAGTGCTAGTCTAGGTTTTGGAGATACGCAGTATTTT.

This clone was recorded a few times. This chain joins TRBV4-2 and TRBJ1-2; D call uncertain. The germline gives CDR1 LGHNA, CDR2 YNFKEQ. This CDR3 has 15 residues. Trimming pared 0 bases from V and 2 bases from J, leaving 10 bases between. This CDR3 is CASSQESLGNYGYTF. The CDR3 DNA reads TGTGCCAGCAGCCAAGAGTCTCTCGGGAACTATGGCTACACCTTC.

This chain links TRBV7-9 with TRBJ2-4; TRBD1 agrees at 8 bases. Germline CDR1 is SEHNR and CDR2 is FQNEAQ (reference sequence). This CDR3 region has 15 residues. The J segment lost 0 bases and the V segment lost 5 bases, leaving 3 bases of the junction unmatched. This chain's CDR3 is CASSPDRGAKNIQYF. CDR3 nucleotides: TGTGCCAGCAGCCCTGACAGGGGAGCCAAAAACATTCAGTACTTC. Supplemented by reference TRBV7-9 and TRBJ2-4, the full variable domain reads DTGVSQNPRHKITKRGQNVTFRCDPISEHNRLYWYRQTLGQGPEFLTYFQNEAQLEKSRLLSDRFSAERPKGSFSTLEIQRTEQGDSAMYLCASSPDRGAKNIQYFGAGTRLSVL.

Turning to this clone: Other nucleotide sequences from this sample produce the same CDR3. The CDR3 nucleotides read TGTGCCAGCAGCCGGACAGGGAACACCGGGGAGCTGTTTTTT. Protein: CASSRTGNTGELFF. The V call is TRBV7-3, the J call TRBJ2-2; 7 bases agree with TRBD1. CDR1 is SGHTA and CDR2 is FQGTGA in the germline V gene. There are 14 residues in the CDR3. V lost 5 bases and J lost 1; bases outside the gene matches: 1. The variable domain in full, with the rest retrieved from reference TRBV7-3 and TRBJ2-2, is GAGVSQTPSNKVTEKGKYVELRCDPISGHTALYWYRQSLGQGPEFLIYFQGTGAADDSGLPNDRFFAVRPEGSVSTLKIQRTERGDSAVYLCASSRTGNTGELFFGEGSRLTVL.

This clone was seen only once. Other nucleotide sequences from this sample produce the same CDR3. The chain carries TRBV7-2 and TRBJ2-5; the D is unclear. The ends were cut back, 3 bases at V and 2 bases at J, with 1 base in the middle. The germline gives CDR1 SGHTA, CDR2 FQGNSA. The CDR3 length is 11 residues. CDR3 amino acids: CASSLQETQYF. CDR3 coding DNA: TGTGCCAGCAGCTTGCAAGAGACCCAGTACTTC.

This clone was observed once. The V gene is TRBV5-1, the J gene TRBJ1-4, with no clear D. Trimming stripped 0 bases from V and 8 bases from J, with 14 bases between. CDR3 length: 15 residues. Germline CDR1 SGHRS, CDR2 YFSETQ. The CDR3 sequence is CASSLGGRKEEKLFF. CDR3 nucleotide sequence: TGCGCCAGCAGCTTGGGTGGCCGAAAAGAAGAAAAACTGTTTTTT. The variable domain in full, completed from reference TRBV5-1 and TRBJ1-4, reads KAGVTQTPRYLIKTRGQQVTLSCSPISGHRSVSWYQQTPGQGLQFLFEYFSETQRNKGNFPGRFSGRQFSNSRSEMNVSTLELGDSALYLCASSLGGRKEEKLFFGSGTQLSVL.

The CDR3, as DNA: TGCAGCGTTGGTGGGGGACTGAACACTGAAGCTTTCTTT. It is translated as CSVGGGLNTEAFF. The chain employs TRBV29-1 and TRBJ1-1; D may be TRBD1 (5 bases). The CDR3 loop spans 13 amino acids. V lost 4 bases to trimming and J lost 0 bases, with 9 bases between them. Germline CDR1 reads SQVTM; CDR2 reads ANQGSEA.

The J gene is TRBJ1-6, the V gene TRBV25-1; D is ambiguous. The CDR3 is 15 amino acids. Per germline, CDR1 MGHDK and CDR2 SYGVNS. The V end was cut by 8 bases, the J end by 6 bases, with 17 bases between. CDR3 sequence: CASRPPGGANSPLHF. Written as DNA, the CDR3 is TGTGCCAGCCGCCCCCCCGGTGGAGCTAATTCACCCCTCCACTTT. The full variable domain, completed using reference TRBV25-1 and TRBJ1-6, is EADIYQTPRYLVIGTGKKITLECSQTMGHDKMYWYQQDPGMELHLIHYSYGVNSTEKGDLSSESTVSRIRTEHFPLTLESARPSHTSQYLCASRPPGGANSPLHFGNGTRLTVT.

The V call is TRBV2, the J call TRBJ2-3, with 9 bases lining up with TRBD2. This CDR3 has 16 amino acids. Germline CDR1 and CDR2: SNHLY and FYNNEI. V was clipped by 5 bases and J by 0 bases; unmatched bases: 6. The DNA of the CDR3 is TGTGCCAGCAGTCCTCTGACTAGCGGTAGCACAGATACGCAGTATTTT. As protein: CASSPLTSGSTDTQYF.

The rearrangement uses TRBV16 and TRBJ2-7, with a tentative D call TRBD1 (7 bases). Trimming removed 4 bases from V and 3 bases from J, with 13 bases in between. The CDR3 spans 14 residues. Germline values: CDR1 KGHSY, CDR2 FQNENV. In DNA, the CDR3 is TGTGCCAGCAGCCCCGCGGGACAGAACTACGAGCAGTACTTC. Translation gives CASSPAGQNYEQYF.